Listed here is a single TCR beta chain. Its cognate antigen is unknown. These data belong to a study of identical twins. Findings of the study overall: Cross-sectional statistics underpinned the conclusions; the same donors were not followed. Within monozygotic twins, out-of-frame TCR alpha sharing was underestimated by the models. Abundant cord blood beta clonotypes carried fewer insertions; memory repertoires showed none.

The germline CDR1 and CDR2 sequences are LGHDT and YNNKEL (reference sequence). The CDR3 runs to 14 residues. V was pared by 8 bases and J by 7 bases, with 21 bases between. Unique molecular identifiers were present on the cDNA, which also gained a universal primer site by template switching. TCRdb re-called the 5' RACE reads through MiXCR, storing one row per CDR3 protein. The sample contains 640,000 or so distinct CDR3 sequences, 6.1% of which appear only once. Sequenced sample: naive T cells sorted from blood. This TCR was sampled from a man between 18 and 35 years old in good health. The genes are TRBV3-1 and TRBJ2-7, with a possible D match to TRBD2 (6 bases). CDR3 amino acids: CASRRGGPTGEQYF. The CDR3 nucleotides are TGTGCCAGCCGGCGCGGAGGGCCCACTGGGGAGCAGTACTTC.